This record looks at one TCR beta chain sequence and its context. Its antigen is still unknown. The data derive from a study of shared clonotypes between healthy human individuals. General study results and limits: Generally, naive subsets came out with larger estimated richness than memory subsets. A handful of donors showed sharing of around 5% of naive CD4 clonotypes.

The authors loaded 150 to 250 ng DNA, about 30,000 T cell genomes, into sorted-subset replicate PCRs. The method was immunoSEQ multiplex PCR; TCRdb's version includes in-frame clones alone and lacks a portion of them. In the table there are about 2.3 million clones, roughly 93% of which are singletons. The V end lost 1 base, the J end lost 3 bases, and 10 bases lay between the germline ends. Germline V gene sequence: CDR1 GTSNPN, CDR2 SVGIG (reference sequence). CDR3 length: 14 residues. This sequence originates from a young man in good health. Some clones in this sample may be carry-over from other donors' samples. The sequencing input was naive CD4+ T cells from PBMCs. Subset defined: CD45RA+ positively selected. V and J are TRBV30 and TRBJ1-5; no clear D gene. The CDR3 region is CAWSDRVLNQPQHF. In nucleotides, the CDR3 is TGTGCCTGGAGTGATCGGGTCCTCAATCAGCCCCAGCATTTT.